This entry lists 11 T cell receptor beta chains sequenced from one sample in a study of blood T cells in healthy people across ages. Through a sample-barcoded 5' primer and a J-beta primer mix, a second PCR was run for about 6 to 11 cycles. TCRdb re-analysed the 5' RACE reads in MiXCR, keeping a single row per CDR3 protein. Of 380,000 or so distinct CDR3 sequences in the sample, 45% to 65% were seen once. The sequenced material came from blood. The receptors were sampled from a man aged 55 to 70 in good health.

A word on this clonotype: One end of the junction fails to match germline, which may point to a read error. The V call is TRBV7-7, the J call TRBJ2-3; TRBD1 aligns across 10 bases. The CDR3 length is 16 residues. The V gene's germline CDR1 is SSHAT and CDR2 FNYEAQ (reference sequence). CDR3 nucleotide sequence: TGTGCTAGCAGCCCCCGCCCCGGACAGGGGGCAGATACGCAGTATTTT. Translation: CASSPRPGQGADTQYF.

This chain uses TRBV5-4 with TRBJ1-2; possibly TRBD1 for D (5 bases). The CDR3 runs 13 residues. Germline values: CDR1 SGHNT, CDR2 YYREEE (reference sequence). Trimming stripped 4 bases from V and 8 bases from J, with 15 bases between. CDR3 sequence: CASSPEQGRGYTF. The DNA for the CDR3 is TGTGCCAGCAGCCCGGAGCAGGGAAGAGGCTACACCTTC.

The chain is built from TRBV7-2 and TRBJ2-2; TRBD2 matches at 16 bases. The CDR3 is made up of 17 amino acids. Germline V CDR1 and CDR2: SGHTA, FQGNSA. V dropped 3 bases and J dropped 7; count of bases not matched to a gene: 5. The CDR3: CASSFGGLAGGSGELFF. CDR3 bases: TGTGCCAGCAGCTTTGGGGGACTAGCGGGGGGGAGCGGGGAGCTGTTTTTT.

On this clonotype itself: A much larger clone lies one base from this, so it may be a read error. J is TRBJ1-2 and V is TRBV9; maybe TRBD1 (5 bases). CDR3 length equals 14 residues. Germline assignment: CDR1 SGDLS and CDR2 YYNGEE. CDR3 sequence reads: CACSATWTSYGYTF. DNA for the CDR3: TGTGCCTGCAGCGCAACCTGGACATCCTATGGCTACACCTTC.

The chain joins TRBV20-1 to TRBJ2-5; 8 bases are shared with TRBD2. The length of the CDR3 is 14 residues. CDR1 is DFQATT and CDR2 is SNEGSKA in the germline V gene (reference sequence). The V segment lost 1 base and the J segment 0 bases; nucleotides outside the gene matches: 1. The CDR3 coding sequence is TGCAGTGCTAGAGCGGGGGGGTACCAAGAGACCCAGTACTTC. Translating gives CSARAGGYQETQYF.

The CDR3 region has the DNA TGCAGTGCTACCGGGACAGACTATGGCTACACCTTC. Its translation is CSATGTDYGYTF. The rearrangement joins TRBV20-1 to TRBJ1-2; TRBD1 aligns across 7 bases. The CDR3 is 12 amino acids. Germline trimming cut 4 bases from V and 3 bases from J; bases unmatched to any gene: 2. Germline assignment: CDR1 DFQATT and CDR2 SNEGSKA (reference sequence).

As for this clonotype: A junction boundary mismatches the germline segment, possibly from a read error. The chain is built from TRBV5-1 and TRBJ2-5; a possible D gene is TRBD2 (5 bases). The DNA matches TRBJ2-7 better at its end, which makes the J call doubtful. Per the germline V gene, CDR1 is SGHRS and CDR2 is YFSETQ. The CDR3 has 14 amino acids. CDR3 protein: CTSSLARERYEQYF. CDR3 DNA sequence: TGCACCAGCAGCTTGGCCCGGGAAAGGTACGAGCAGTACTTC.

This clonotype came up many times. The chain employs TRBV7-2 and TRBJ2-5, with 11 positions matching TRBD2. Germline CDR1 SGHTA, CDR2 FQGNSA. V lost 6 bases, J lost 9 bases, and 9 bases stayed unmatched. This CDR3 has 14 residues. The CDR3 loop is CASRLAGAGGAQYF. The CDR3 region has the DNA TGTGCCAGCAGACTAGCGGGAGCGGGGGGAGCCCAGTACTTC.

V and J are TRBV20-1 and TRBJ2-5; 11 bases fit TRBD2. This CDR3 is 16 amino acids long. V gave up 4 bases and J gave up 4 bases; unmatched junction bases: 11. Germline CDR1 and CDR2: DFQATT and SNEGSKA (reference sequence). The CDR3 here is CSAKVPLAGVVETQYF. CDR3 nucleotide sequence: TGCAGTGCTAAGGTCCCACTAGCGGGAGTAGTAGAGACCCAGTACTTC.

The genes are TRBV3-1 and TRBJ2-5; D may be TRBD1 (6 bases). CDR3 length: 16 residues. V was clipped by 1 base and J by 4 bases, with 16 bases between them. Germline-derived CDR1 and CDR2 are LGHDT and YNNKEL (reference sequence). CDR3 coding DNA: TGTGCCAGCAGCCAAGCCAACCTCAGGGGCGCAGAGACCCAGTACTTC. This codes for CASSQANLRGAETQYF.

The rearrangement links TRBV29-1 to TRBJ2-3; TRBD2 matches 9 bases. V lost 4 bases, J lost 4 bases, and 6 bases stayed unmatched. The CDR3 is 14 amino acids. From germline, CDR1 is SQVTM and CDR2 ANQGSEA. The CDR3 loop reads CSVGLSGSPDTQYF. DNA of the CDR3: TGCAGCGTTGGACTTAGCGGGAGTCCAGATACGCAGTATTTT.